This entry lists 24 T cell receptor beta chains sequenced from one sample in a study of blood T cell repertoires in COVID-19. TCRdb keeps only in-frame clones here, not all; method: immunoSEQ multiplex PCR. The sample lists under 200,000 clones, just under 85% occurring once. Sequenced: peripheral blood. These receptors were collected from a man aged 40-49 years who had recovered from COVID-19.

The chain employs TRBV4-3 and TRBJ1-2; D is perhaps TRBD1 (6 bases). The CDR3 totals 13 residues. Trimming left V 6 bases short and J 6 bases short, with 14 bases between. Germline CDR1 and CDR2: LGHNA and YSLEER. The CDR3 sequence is CASSRPGGDGYTF. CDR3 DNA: TGCGCCAGCAGTCGCCCTGGGGGCGATGGCTACACCTTC.

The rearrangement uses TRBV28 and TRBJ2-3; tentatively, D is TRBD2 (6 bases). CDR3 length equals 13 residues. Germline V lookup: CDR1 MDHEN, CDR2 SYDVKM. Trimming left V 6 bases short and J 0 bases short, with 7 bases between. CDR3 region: CASSRGSTDTQYF. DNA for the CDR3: TGTGCCAGCAGCCGGGGGAGCACAGATACGCAGTATTTT.

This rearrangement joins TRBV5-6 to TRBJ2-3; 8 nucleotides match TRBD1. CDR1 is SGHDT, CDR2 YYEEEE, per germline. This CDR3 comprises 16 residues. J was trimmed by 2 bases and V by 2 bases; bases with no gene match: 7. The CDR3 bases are TGTGCCAGCAGCTTCAGGGGGCCAGAAGACACAGATACGCAGTATTTT. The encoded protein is CASSFRGPEDTDTQYF.

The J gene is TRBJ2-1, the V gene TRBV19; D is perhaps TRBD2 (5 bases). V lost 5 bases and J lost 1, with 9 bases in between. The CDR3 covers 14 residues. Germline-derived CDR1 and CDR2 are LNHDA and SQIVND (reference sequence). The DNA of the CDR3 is TGTGCCAGTAGTTCGGGGATTTCCTACAATGAGCAGTTCTTC. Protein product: CASSSGISYNEQFF.

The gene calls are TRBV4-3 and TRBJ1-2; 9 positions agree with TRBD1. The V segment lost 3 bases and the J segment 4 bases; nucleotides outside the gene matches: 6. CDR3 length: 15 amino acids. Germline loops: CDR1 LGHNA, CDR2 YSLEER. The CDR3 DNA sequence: TGCGCCAGCAGCCAGTATACAGGGGGCGGCTATGGCTACACCTTC. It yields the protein CASSQYTGGGYGYTF.

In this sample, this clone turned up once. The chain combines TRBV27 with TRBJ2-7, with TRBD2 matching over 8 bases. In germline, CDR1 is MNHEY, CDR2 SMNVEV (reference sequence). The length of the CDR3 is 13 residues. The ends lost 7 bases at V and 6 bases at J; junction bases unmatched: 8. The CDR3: CASILIAGCEQYF. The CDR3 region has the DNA TGTGCCAGCATCTTGATAGCGGGATGCGAGCAGTACTTC.

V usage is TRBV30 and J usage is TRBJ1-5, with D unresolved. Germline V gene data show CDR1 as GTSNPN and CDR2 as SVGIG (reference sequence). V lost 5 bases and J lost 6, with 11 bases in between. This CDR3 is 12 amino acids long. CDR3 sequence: CAWYAPGQPQHF. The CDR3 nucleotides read TGTGCCTGGTATGCACCGGGTCAGCCCCAGCATTTT.

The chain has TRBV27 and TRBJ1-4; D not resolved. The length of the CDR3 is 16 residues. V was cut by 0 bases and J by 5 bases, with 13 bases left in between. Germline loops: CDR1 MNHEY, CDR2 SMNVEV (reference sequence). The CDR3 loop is CASSLSITATNEKLFF. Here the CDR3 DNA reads TGTGCCAGCAGTTTATCGATTACAGCTACAAATGAAAAACTGTTTTTT.

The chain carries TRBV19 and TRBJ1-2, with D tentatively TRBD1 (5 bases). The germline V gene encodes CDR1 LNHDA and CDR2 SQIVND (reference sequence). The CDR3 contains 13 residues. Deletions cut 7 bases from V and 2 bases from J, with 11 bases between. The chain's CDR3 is CASNPGGNYGYTF. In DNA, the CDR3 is TGTGCCAGTAACCCTGGGGGGAACTATGGCTACACCTTC.

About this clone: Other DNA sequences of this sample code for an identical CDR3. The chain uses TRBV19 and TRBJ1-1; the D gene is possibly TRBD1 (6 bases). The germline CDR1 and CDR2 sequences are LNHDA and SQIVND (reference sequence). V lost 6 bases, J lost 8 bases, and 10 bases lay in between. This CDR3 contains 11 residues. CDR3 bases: TGTGCCAGTAGCACCGGGACAGAAGCTTTCTTT. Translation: CASSTGTEAFF.

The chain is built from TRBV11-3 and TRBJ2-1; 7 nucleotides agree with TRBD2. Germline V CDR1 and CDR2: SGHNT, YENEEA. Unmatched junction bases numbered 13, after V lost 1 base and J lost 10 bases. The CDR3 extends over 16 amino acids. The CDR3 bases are TGTGCCAGCAGCTTAGGCGGGAGACGAACTACTCCCGAGCAGTTCTTC. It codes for CASSLGGRRTTPEQFF.

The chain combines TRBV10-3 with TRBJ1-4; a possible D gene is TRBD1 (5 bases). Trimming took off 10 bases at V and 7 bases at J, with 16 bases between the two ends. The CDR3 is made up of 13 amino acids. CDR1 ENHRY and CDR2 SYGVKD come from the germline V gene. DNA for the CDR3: TGTGCCAGTACATGGGGGGTGGGTGAAAAACTGTTTTTT. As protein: CASTWGVGEKLFF.

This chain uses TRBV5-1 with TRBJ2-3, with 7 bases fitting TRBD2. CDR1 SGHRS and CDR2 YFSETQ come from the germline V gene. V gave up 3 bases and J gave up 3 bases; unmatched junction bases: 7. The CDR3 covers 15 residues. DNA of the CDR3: TGCGCCAGCAGCTGGGGGGGGTCCCTGACAGATACGCAGTATTTT. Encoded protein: CASSWGGSLTDTQYF. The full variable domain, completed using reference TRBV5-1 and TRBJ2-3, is KAGVTQTPRYLIKTRGQQVTLSCSPISGHRSVSWYQQTPGQGLQFLFEYFSETQRNKGNFPGRFSGRQFSNSRSEMNVSTLELGDSALYLCASSWGGSLTDTQYFGPGTRLTVL.

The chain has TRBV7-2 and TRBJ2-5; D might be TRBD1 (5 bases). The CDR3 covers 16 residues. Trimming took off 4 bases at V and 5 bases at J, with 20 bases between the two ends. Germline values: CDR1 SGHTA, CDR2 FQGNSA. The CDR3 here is CASSSRTPKLGETQYF. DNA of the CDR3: TGTGCCAGCAGCTCCAGGACACCGAAACTCGGGGAGACCCAGTACTTC. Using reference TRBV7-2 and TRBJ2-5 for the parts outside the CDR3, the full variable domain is GAGVSQSPSNKVTEKGKDVELRCDPISGHTALYWYRQSLGQGLEFLIYFQGNSAPDKSGLPSDRFSAERTGGSVSTLTIQRTQQEDSAVYLCASSSRTPKLGETQYFGPGTRLLVL.

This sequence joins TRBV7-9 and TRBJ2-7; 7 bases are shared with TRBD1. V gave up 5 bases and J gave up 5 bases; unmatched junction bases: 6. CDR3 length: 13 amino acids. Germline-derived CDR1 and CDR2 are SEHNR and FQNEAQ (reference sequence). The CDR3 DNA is TGTGCCAGCAGCGACAGGGTTGGTCACGAGCAGTACTTC. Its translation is CASSDRVGHEQYF.

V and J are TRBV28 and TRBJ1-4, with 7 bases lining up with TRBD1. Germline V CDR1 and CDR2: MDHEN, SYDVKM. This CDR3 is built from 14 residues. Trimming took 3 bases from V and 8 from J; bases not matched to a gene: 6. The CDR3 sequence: CASSFRGLGEKLFF. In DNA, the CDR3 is TGTGCCAGCAGTTTTAGGGGGCTAGGGGAAAAACTGTTTTTT.

CDR3 residues: CASTLGPSGGAKDTQYF. In DNA form, the CDR3 reads TGTGCCAGCACCCTGGGGCCTAGCGGGGGGGCCAAAGATACGCAGTATTTT. V usage is TRBV6-4 and J usage is TRBJ2-3; TRBD2 matches at 12 bases. This CDR3 has 17 amino acids. Trimming at V came to 7 bases and at J to 5 bases, leaving 13 bases not matched to a gene. Per germline, CDR1 MRHNA and CDR2 SNTAGT.

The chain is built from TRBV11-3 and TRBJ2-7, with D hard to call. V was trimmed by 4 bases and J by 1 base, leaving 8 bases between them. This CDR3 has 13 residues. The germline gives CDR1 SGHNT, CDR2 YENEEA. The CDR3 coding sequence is TGTGCCAGCAGCTCCCCTGAGTCCTACGAGCAGTACTTC. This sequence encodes CASSSPESYEQYF.

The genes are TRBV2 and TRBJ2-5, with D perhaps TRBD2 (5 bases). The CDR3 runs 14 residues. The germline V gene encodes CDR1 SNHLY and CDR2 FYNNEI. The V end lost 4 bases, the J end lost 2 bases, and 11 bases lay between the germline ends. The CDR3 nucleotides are TGTGCCAGCAGTGGAGGGTTTGCTCAAGAGACCCAGTACTTC. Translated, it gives CASSGGFAQETQYF.

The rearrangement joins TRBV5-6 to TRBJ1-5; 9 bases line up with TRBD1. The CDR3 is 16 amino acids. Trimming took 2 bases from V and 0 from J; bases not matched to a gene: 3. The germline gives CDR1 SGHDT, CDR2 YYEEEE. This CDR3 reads CASSFGTGSSNQPQHF. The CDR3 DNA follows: TGTGCCAGCAGCTTTGGGACAGGGAGTAGCAATCAGCCCCAGCATTTT.

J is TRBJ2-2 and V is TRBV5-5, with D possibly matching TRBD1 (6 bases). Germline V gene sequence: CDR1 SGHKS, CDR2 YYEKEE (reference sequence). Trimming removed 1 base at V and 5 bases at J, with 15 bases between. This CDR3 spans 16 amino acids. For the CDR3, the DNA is TGTGCCAGCAGCTTGTGGCCAGGGGAAGGTACCGGGGAGCTGTTTTTT. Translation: CASSLWPGEGTGELFF.

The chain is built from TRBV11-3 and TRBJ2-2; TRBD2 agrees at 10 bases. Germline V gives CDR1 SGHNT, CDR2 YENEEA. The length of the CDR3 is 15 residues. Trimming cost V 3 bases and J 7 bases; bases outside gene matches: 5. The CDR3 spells CASSLPGTSDGELFF. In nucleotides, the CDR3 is TGTGCCAGCAGCTTGCCAGGGACTAGCGACGGGGAGCTGTTTTTT.

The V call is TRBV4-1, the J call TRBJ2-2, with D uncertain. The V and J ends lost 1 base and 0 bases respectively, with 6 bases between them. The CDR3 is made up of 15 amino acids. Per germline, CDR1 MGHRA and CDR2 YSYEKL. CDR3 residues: CASSQVVSNTGELFF. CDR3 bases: TGCGCCAGCAGCCAAGTAGTTTCGAACACCGGGGAGCTGTTTTTT.

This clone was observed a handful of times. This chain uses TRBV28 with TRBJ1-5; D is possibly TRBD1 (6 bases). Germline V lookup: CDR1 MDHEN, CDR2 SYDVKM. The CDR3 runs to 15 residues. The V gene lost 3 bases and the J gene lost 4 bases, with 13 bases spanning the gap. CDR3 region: CASSLLRDTNQPQHF. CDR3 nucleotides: TGTGCCAGCAGTTTGTTACGGGACACAAATCAGCCCCAGCATTTT.